This entry lists 30 T cell receptor beta chains sequenced from one sample in a study of CD8+ T cells in alopecia areata. Isolated RNA was reverse transcribed into cDNA used as the sequencing template. The method was immunoSEQ multiplex PCR; TCRdb's version includes in-frame clones alone and lacks a portion of them. Found here are around 290,000 clones, no singletons; the ten largest cover 1.2%. Cells that came from pooled cutaneous lymph nodes were sorted using CD4, CD8alpha, NKG2D, NKG2ACE and other markers. Sequenced material: CD4+ T cells sorted from a lymph node. The receptors were gathered from a C3H/HeJ mouse with alopecia areata. The mouse strain carries the MHC haplotype H2-k.

Only a few counts were recorded for this clone. Gene names denote mouse genes. The read halts 4 residues ahead of the CDR3 end, with the missing end drawn from the germline J gene. Other DNA variants within this sample encode the same CDR3. J is TRBJ1-2 and V is TRBV14; weak D call: TRBD1 (5 bases). The V and J ends lost 1 base and 0 bases respectively, with 7 bases between them. The germline gives CDR1 SGHDT, CDR2 FRDEAV. CDR3 size: 14 residues. The CDR3 loop is CASSFGHANSDYTF. Incomplete CDR3 DNA: TGTGCCAGCAGTTTCGGACATGCAAACTCC.

For this clone: The gene names given are mouse names. The read ends 4 residues shy of where the CDR3 ends; the end is completed using the germline J gene. This sequence joins TRBV13-2 and TRBJ2-1; D perhaps matches TRBD1 (6 bases). V lost 1 base to trimming and J lost 0 bases, with 8 bases between them. Germline V gene lookup returns CDR1 NNHNN and CDR2 SYGAGS (reference sequence). The CDR3 totals 15 residues. The CDR3 bases that were read are TGTGCCAGCGGTGATTCACAGGGTAACTATGCT. Protein product: CASGDSQGNYA. The full-length CDR3 reads as CASGDSQGNYAEQFF.

This clone was observed a handful of times. Mouse gene names apply. Read data end 4 residues before the CDR3 end; the end is taken from the germline J gene. This chain connects TRBV19 to TRBJ2-7; TRBD1 aligns across 7 bases. This CDR3 region has 13 residues. The germline CDR1 and CDR2 sequences are FNHDT and SITEND (reference sequence). The CDR3 sequence: CASRAGQPYEQYF. The sequenced CDR3 bases are TGTGCCAGCAGAGCGGGACAGCCTTAT.

This clone was picked up a small number of times. Gene names are the mouse ones. The read finishes 4 residues shy of the CDR3 end, and the germline J gene is used to complete it. The sample contains more than one DNA sequence encoding this CDR3. V gene TRBV5 combines with J gene TRBJ2-7; 7 nucleotides agree with TRBD2. This CDR3 has 12 residues. The V gene's germline CDR1 is LGHNA and CDR2 YNLKQL (reference sequence). The CDR3 bases that were read are TGTGCCAGCAGCCGGACTGGTTAT. This codes for CASSRTGY. The full CDR3 protein reads CASSRTGYEQYF.

A remark on this clone: The listed genes are named as in mouse. CDR3 protein: CASSNGLGGRFTGQLYF. CDR3 DNA, as far as it was read: TGTGCTAGCAGTAATGGACTGGGGGGGCGCTTCACCGGG. The J gene is TRBJ2-2, the V gene TRBV17, with 13 bases identical to TRBD2. The sequenced fragment ends 4 residues before the CDR3 boundary, so the rest is inferred from the germline J gene. The CDR3 loop spans 17 amino acids. Germline values: CDR1 MNHDT, CDR2 YYDKIL. With V trimmed by 4 bases and J by 4 bases, 6 bases remained unmatched.

This clone appeared a few times. Gene names and germline match the mouse. The observed sequence ends 4 residues before the CDR3 terminus, with the missing tail filled in from the germline J gene. The V gene is TRBV1, the J gene TRBJ2-1, with a weak D call TRBD1 (5 bases). Deletions cut 5 bases from V and 6 bases from J, with 8 bases between. The CDR3 contains 12 residues. The germline V gene has CDR1 NSQYPW and CDR2 LRSPGD (reference sequence). The CDR3 is CTCSSRVAEQFF. Incomplete CDR3 DNA: TGCACCTGCAGTTCCAGGGTTGCT. Together with reference TRBV1 and TRBJ2-1, the CDR3 gives the full variable domain: VTLLEQNPRWRLVPRGQAVNLRCILKNSQYPWMSWYQQDLQKQLQWLFTLRSPGDKEVKSLPGADYLATRVTDTELRLQVANMSQGRTLYCTCSSRVAEQFFGPGTRLTVL.

This clone was seen more than once but under ten times. Mouse germline and gene names are used. The read ends 4 residues early relative to the CDR3; the germline J gene fills the gap. This rearrangement joins TRBV19 to TRBJ2-2, with 10 bases matching TRBD2. The V segment lost 5 bases and the J segment 4 bases; nucleotides outside the gene matches: 5. This CDR3 has 15 residues. Germline V gene sequence: CDR1 FNHDT, CDR2 SITEND (reference sequence). CDR3 DNA (partial): TGTGCCAGCAGAGAGGACTGGGGGCGCACCGGG. The encoded protein is CASREDWGRTG. The entire CDR3 is CASREDWGRTGQLYF.

This clone was recorded a few times. The genes are named according to mouse. The read ends 4 residues before the CDR3 terminus; that terminus is restored from the germline J gene. V is TRBV17 and J is TRBJ2-1; 9 nucleotides line up with TRBD2. V shed 5 bases, J shed 6 bases, and the junction held 2 bases outside the gene matches. Germline CDR1 and CDR2: MNHDT and YYDKIL. The CDR3 loop spans 13 amino acids. CDR3 DNA (partial): TGTGCTAGCAGTCGACTGGGGGTTGCT. Translated: CASSRLGVA. The entire CDR3 reads CASSRLGVAEQFF. Filled out from reference TRBV17 and TRBJ2-1, the complete variable domain reads DTTVKQNPRYKLARVGKPVNLICSQTMNHDTMYWYQKKPNQAPKLLLFYYDKILNREADTFEKFQSSRPNNSFCSLYIGSAGLEYSAMYLCASSRLGVAEQFFGPGTRLTVL.

This clone has just a few counts. Here the gene names and germline are mouse. The read falls 4 residues short of the CDR3 end, and the missing part is taken from the germline J gene. The rearrangement links TRBV13-1 to TRBJ2-7; TRBD1 matches at 7 bases. From germline, CDR1 is NSHNY and CDR2 SYGAGN. The CDR3 contains 13 residues. The trim removed 4 bases at V and 2 bases at J, leaving 3 bases unmatched. The covered CDR3 bases are TGTGCCAGCAGTTCGACAGGGACCTAT. Translated: CASSSTGTY. The full CDR3 is CASSSTGTYEQYF.

This clone was counted only a few times. Gene and germline names: mouse. The read ends 4 residues early relative to the CDR3; the germline J gene fills the gap. This sample also contains other DNA sequences that code for the same CDR3. The genes are TRBV13-1 and TRBJ2-5; TRBD1 is a possible D gene (6 bases). The V end lost 0 bases, the J end lost 1 base, and 9 bases lay between the germline ends. Looked up from germline, CDR1 is NSHNY and CDR2 is SYGAGN. The CDR3 extends over 15 amino acids. The CDR3 reads CASSDARGDQDTQYF. Incomplete CDR3 DNA: TGTGCCAGCAGTGATGCCAGGGGCGACCAAGAC.

Notes on this clone: Genes and germline come from the mouse. The CDR3 is cut off 4 residues early in the read; its end comes from the germline J gene. Other DNA sequences in the sample encode the same CDR3. This chain uses TRBV13-1 with TRBJ2-2, with TRBD1 matching 12 bases. The germline V gene has CDR1 NSHNY and CDR2 SYGAGN. J was trimmed by 4 bases and V by 2 bases; bases with no gene match: 3. The CDR3 covers 16 residues. The DNA read from the CDR3 is TGTGCCAGCAGTGAGGGGACAGGGGGCGGCACCGGG. Protein: CASSEGTGGGTG. The full CDR3 is CASSEGTGGGTGQLYF.

Turning to this clone: Here the gene names and germline are mouse. The CDR3 goes on 4 residues after the read ends, and that part is filled in from the germline J gene. This chain uses TRBV5 with TRBJ2-5; 9 bases match TRBD2. Germline loops: CDR1 LGHNA, CDR2 YNLKQL (reference sequence). CDR3 length: 15 residues. V lost 4 bases, J lost 3 bases, and 5 bases stayed unmatched. CDR3 in amino acids: CASSPRLGEQDTQYF. Incomplete CDR3 DNA: TGTGCCAGCAGCCCCCGACTGGGGGAACAAGAC.

Worth noting for this clone: The gene symbols are mouse symbols. The CDR3 extends 4 residues past the end of the read, so its final part is completed from the germline J gene. The chain combines TRBV1 with TRBJ2-5; TRBD2 agrees at 9 bases. Germline-derived CDR1 and CDR2 are NSQYPW and LRSPGD (reference sequence). The CDR3 is made up of 18 amino acids. Trimming removed 1 base from V and 0 bases from J; junction bases left unmatched: 8. The CDR3 loop is CTCSAGSGLGDNQDTQYF. The CDR3 bases that were read are TGCACCTGCAGTGCAGGGTCGGGACTGGGAGATAACCAAGAC. Complete variable domain (other parts from reference TRBV1 and TRBJ2-5): VTLLEQNPRWRLVPRGQAVNLRCILKNSQYPWMSWYQQDLQKQLQWLFTLRSPGDKEVKSLPGADYLATRVTDTELRLQVANMSQGRTLYCTCSAGSGLGDNQDTQYFGPGTRLLVL.

On this clone itself: Gene labels here are mouse ones. The observed sequence ends 4 residues before the CDR3 terminus, with the missing tail filled in from the germline J gene. The identical CDR3 is also encoded by other nucleotide sequences in the sample. V gene TRBV5 combines with J gene TRBJ2-2; 9 positions agree with TRBD2. The V segment lost 0 bases and the J segment 3 bases; nucleotides outside the gene matches: 5. CDR3 length equals 17 residues. CDR1 and CDR2 (germline): LGHNA, YNLKQL (reference sequence). This CDR3 is CASSQDGWGGDTGQLYF. The CDR3 bases that were read are TGTGCCAGCAGCCAAGATGGCTGGGGGGGTGACACCGGG.

Comments on this clone: Any gene name here is a mouse gene name. The CDR3 extends 4 residues past the end of the read, so its final part is completed from the germline J gene. V is TRBV12-1 and J is TRBJ1-2, with 9 bases aligning to TRBD1. The CDR3 loop spans 15 amino acids. Per germline, CDR1 SGHSN and CDR2 HYEKVE. With 0 bases clipped from V and 4 bases from J, the junction kept 5 bases outside the gene matches. The CDR3: CASSLVGQGGSDYTF. CDR3 DNA, as far as it was read: TGTGCCAGCTCTCTCGTGGGACAGGGAGGCTCC.

This clone was picked up a small number of times. A much larger clone is a single base away; this may be a read error. The gene names here belong to mouse. The read terminates 4 residues before the CDR3 end, so the remaining end is supplied by the germline J gene. This same CDR3 is encoded by further DNA sequences in the sample. V gene TRBV5 combines with J gene TRBJ2-5, with TRBD1 matching over 7 bases. The CDR3 spans 13 residues. The V gene's germline CDR1 is LGHNA and CDR2 YNLKQL (reference sequence). The CDR3 here is CASSPGTEDTQYF. The sequenced part of the CDR3 DNA is TGTGCCAGCAGCCCCGGGACAGAAGAC.

About this clone itself: Gene names denote mouse genes. The missing CDR3 end, 4 residues past where the read stops, is filled in from the germline J gene. The gene calls are TRBV1 and TRBJ2-1; 7 nucleotides line up with TRBD1. V was clipped by 3 bases and J by 5 bases; unmatched bases: 7. Germline assignment: CDR1 NSQYPW and CDR2 LRSPGD (reference sequence). There are 15 residues in the CDR3. The sequenced CDR3 bases are TGCACCTGCAGTGCGCCGGGACAGAAGGATGCT. Protein sequence: CTCSAPGQKDA. The full CDR3 is CTCSAPGQKDAEQFF.

A remark on this clone: Gene names follow the mouse nomenclature. The read falls 4 residues short of the CDR3 end, and the missing part is taken from the germline J gene. The rearrangement joins TRBV1 to TRBJ2-2, with D possibly matching TRBD2 (6 bases). The CDR3 is 16 amino acids. In germline, CDR1 is NSQYPW, CDR2 LRSPGD (reference sequence). The V gene lost 3 bases and the J gene lost 0 bases, with 11 bases spanning the gap. The covered CDR3 bases are TGCACCTGCAGTGCCCCACTGGGTTCAAACACCGGG. Protein: CTCSAPLGSNTG. The whole CDR3 protein is CTCSAPLGSNTGQLYF.

Concerning this clone: Mouse gene names and germline throughout. The CDR3 here is CASSDRTGTNTEVFF. The DNA read from the CDR3 is TGTGCCAGCAGTGATCGGACAGGGACAAACACA. The gene calls are TRBV13-1 and TRBJ1-1, with 8 bases identical to TRBD1. The read terminates 4 residues ahead of where the CDR3 ends, so the germline J gene completes it. Trimming removed 1 base from V and 0 bases from J; junction bases left unmatched: 2. Per germline, CDR1 NSHNY and CDR2 SYGAGN. This CDR3 region has 15 residues.

This clone turned up a few times. Gene names refer to mouse genes. The read falls 4 residues short of the CDR3 end, and the missing part is taken from the germline J gene. The rearrangement links TRBV13-3 to TRBJ1-4; 10 bases line up with TRBD1. Per germline, CDR1 NNHDY and CDR2 SYVADS. V was pared by 3 bases and J by 6 bases, with 5 bases of the junction left unmatched. This CDR3 spans 15 amino acids. The CDR3: CASSASGTGDERLFF. CDR3 DNA, as far as it was read: TGTGCCAGCAGTGCATCTGGGACAGGGGACGAA.

Of note for this clone: Gene names are mouse gene names. The read gets to within 4 residues of the CDR3 end, and the germline J gene fills in the rest. Other DNA sequences in this specimen translate into the identical CDR3. The V and J genes are TRBV1 and TRBJ2-4; D unclear. Germline assignment: CDR1 NSQYPW and CDR2 LRSPGD (reference sequence). The length of the CDR3 is 15 residues. Deletions cut 0 bases from V and 1 base from J, with 8 bases between. The CDR3 DNA, read in part, is TGCACCTGCAGTGCAGATAGGCAGGGTCAAAAC. Translated, it gives CTCSADRQGQN. The whole CDR3 sequence is CTCSADRQGQNTLYF.

To note about this clone: The genes are named according to mouse. The CDR3 is cut off 4 residues early in the read; its end comes from the germline J gene. The rearrangement joins TRBV5 to TRBJ2-5; TRBD2 aligns across 11 bases. After removal of 0 bases from V and 1 base from J, the junction contained 3 bases not matched to a gene. CDR1 LGHNA and CDR2 YNLKQL come from the germline V gene (reference sequence). This CDR3 is 17 amino acids long. The DNA read from the CDR3 is TGTGCCAGCAGCCAAGAAGCGGACTGGGGGGACCAAGAC. Translation: CASSQEADWGDQD. The CDR3, in full, reads CASSQEADWGDQDTQYF.

Comment on this clone: Genes and germline come from the mouse. CDR3 amino acids: CASRLGVNQDTQYF. The covered CDR3 bases are TGTGCCAGCCGACTGGGGGTTAACCAAGAC. This chain uses TRBV19 with TRBJ2-5, with 9 bases aligning to TRBD2. The read ends 4 residues before the CDR3 terminus; that terminus is restored from the germline J gene. The CDR3 sequence is 14 residues long. Looked up from germline, CDR1 is FNHDT and CDR2 is SITEND (reference sequence). J was trimmed by 0 bases and V by 7 bases; bases with no gene match: 3.

Regarding this clone: Mouse gene names and germline throughout. The read stops 4 residues short of the end of the CDR3; the missing end is completed from the germline J gene. Other DNA sequences in this specimen translate into the identical CDR3. The chain uses TRBV13-3 and TRBJ2-5; the D is unclear. The CDR3 runs to 12 residues. The germline V gene has CDR1 NNHDY and CDR2 SYVADS. The CDR3 DNA, read in part, is TGTGCCAGCAGTGATGCAAAAGAC. Translated: CASSDAKD. The CDR3 reads in full as CASSDAKDTQYF.

A note on this clone: The listed genes are named as in mouse. The read ends 4 residues before the CDR3 terminus; that terminus is restored from the germline J gene. The rearrangement joins TRBV19 to TRBJ2-3; maybe TRBD1 (5 bases). The V gene lost 2 bases and the J gene lost 4 bases, with 8 bases spanning the gap. The CDR3 extends over 13 amino acids. The germline gives CDR1 FNHDT, CDR2 SITEND (reference sequence). CDR3 DNA (partial): TGTGCCAGCAGTATCAGACAGCCAGAA. Its translation: CASSIRQPE. The full CDR3 is CASSIRQPETLYF.

This clone has a handful of counts. Gene names denote mouse genes. With the read ending 4 residues before the CDR3 end, the germline J gene is used to fill in that end. The V and J genes are TRBV31 and TRBJ2-1; 8 nucleotides line up with TRBD1. Germline lookup yields CDR1 GKSSPN and CDR2 SITVG. V lost 0 bases, J lost 6 bases, and 4 bases stayed unmatched. The CDR3 extends over 14 amino acids. The CDR3 is CAWSLQGARAEQFF. CDR3 DNA, as far as it was read: TGTGCCTGGAGTCTCCAGGGGGCGCGTGCT.

To note about this clone: Genes here carry mouse names. The read gets to within 4 residues of the CDR3 end, and the germline J gene fills in the rest. J is TRBJ2-3 and V is TRBV1, with D perhaps matching TRBD1 (6 bases). Trimming took 3 bases from V and 2 from J, leaving 9 bases between them. Germline V gene lookup returns CDR1 NSQYPW and CDR2 LRSPGD (reference sequence). The CDR3 sequence is 14 residues long. Partial CDR3 DNA: TGCACCTGCAGTGCCCACAGGGTTGCAGAA. Its protein product is CTCSAHRVAE. The complete CDR3 sequence is CTCSAHRVAETLYF.

About this clone: Mouse names are used for the genes. Sequencing ends 4 residues short of the CDR3 end; the germline J gene provides the rest. The V and J genes are TRBV5 and TRBJ2-2; 7 nucleotides match TRBD1. Trimming removed 4 bases from V and 3 bases from J; junction bases left unmatched: 2. Germline loops: CDR1 LGHNA, CDR2 YNLKQL (reference sequence). The CDR3 spans 14 residues. The covered CDR3 bases are TGTGCCAGCAGCCCCGGGACAGACACCGGG. It codes for CASSPGTDTG. The entire CDR3 sequence reads CASSPGTDTGQLYF.

The table lists this clone with many counts. Genes and germline are mouse. The read terminates 4 residues before the CDR3 end, so the remaining end is supplied by the germline J gene. This CDR3 is also generated by other DNA sequences in the sample. The gene calls are TRBV19 and TRBJ1-2; 9 bases are shared with TRBD1. After removal of 3 bases from V and 0 bases from J, the junction contained 0 bases not matched to a gene. CDR1 and CDR2 from the germline V gene are FNHDT and SITEND (reference sequence). CDR3 length: 14 amino acids. The CDR3 loop is CASSRQGANSDYTF. The DNA read from the CDR3 is TGTGCCAGCAGTAGACAGGGGGCAAACTCC.

This clone turned up a few times. All gene names here are mouse names. The read terminates 4 residues ahead of where the CDR3 ends, so the germline J gene completes it. J is TRBJ1-1 and V is TRBV16, with 8 bases matching TRBD1. The germline V gene has CDR1 SGHSA and CDR2 FRNQAP. The CDR3 extends over 9 amino acids. The chain's CDR3 is CDRGSEVFF. The CDR3 bases that were read are TGTGACAGGGGGTCA.